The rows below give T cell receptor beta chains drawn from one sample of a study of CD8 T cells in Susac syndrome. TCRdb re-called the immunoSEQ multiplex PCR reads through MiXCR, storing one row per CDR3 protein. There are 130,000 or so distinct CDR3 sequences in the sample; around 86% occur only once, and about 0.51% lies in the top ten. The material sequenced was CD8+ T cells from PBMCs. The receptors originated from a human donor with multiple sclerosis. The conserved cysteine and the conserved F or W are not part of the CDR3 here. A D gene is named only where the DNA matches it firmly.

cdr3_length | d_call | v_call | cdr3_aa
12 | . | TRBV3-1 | ASRGTGSTREQF
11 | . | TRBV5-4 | ASSRWGILTQF
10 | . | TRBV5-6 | ASSLQNNEQF
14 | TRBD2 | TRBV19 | ASSIGGLAAYNEQF
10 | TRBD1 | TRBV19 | ASRDRGTEAF
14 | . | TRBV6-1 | ASSPDGAGSTGEPF
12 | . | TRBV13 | ASSFAGSENIQY
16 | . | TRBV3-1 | ASSPQINRAGSEETQY
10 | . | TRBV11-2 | ASSFGAYEQY
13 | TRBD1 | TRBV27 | ASSLSQGAPSPLH
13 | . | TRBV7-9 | ASSLVPTVSYEQY
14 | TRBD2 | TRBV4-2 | ASSQEAGLVPGELF
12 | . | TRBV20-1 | SAVTEGDAYEQY
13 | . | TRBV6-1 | ASSEVAGAYNEQF
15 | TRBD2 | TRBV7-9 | ASSSHGLAVRWETQY
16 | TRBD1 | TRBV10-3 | AISESGDRLLSGNTIY
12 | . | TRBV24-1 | ATSVLVTRDEQF
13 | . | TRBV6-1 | ASSEFGTSNEKLF
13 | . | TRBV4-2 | ASSQTTDGSYEQY
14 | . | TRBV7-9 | ASSSIKGEDTGELF
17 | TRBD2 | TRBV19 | ASSIAAGLAGGADNEQF
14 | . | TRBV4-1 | ASSQIFASGANVLT
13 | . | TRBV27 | ASSPSGTGTYEQY
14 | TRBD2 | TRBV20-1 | SARTGTSGSGDEQF
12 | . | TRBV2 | ASSGVISTDTQY
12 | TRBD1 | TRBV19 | ASSSSTGPETQY
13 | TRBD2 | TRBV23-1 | ASSQHTSGRTDQF